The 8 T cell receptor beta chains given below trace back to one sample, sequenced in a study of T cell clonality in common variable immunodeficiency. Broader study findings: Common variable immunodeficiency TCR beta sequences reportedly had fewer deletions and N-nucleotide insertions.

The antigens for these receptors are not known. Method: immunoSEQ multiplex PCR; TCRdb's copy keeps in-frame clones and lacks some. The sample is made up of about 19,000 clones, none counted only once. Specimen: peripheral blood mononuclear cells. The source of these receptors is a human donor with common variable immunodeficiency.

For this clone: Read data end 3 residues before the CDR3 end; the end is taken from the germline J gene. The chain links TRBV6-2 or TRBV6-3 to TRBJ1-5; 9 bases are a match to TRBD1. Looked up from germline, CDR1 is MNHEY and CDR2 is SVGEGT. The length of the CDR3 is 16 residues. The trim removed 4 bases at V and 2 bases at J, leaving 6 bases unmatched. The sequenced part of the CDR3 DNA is TGTGCCAGCAGTTTCTCGGGACAGGGTGGCAATCAGCCC. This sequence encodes CASSFSGQGGNQP. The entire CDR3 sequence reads CASSFSGQGGNQPQHF.

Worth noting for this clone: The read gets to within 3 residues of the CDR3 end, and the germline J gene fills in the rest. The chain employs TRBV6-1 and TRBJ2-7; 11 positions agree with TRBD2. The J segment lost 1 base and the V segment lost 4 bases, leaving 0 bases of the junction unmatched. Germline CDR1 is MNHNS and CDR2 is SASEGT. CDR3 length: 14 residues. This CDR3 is CASSGLAGSYEQYF. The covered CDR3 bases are TGTGCCAGCAGTGGACTAGCGGGATCCTACGAG.

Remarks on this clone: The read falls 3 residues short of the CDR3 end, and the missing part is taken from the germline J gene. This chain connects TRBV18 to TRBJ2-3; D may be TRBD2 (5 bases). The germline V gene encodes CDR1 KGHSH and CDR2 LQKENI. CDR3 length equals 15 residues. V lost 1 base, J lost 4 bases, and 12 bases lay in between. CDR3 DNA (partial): TGTGCCAGCTCACCACTCTTTCGAGGGCCAGATACG. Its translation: CASSPLFRGPDT. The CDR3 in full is CASSPLFRGPDTQYF. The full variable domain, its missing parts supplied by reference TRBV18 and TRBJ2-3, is NAGVMQNPRHLVRRRGQEARLRCSPMKGHSHVYWYRQLPEEGLKFMVYLQKENIIDESGMPKERFSAEFPKEGPSILRIQQVVRGDSAAYFCASSPLFRGPDTQYFGPGTRLTVL.

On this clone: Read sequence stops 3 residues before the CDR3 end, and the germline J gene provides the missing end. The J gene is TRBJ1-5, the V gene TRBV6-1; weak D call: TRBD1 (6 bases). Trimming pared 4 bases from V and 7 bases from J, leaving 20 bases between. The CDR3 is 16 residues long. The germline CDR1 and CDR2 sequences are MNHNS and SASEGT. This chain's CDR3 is CASSVQNLLQGQPQHF. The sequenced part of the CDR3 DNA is TGTGCCAGCAGTGTCCAAAACCTACTACAGGGCCAGCCC.

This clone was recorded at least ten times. The sequenced part of the CDR3 DNA is TGTGCCAGCTCCATTGGCGGTCGCGGCACTGAA. It is translated as CASSIGGRGTE. The entire CDR3 sequence reads CASSIGGRGTEAFF. The rearrangement joins TRBV18 to TRBJ1-1; D unresolved. Sequencing ends 3 residues short of the CDR3 end; the germline J gene provides the rest. Looked up from germline, CDR1 is KGHSH and CDR2 is LQKENI. V gave up 6 bases and J gave up 4 bases, with 15 bases separating them. This CDR3 is 14 amino acids long.

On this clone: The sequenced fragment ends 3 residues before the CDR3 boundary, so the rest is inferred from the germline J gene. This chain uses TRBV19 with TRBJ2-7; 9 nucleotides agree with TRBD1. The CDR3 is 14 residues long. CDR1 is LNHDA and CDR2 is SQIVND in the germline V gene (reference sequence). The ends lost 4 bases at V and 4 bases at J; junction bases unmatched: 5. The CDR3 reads CASSTVGQGYEQYF. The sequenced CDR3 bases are TGTGCCAGTAGTACAGTAGGACAGGGGTACGAG.

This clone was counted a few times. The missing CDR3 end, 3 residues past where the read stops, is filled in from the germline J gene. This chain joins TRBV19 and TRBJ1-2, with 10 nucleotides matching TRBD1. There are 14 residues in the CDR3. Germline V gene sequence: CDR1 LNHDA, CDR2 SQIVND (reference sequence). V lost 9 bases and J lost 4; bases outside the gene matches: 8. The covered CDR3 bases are TGTGCCAGCGAGAGACAGGGGGCCTTCTATGGC. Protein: CASERQGAFYG. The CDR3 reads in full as CASERQGAFYGYTF.

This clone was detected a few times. The sequenced part of the CDR3 DNA is TGTGCCAGCAGCCTTTCGTCGGTGATCACAGATACG. It translates to CASSLSSVITDT. The entire CDR3 protein is CASSLSSVITDTQYF. This sequence joins TRBV11-3 and TRBJ2-3; the D is unclear. The read ends 3 residues shy of where the CDR3 ends; the end is completed using the germline J gene. The CDR3 length is 15 residues. With 5 bases removed from V and 2 bases from J, the gap between germline ends came to 14 bases. Germline assignment: CDR1 SGHNT and CDR2 YENEEA.